The present TCR beta chain was sequenced within a study of blood T cell repertoires in COVID-19. Generated by immunoSEQ multiplex PCR, the TCRdb table keeps only in-frame clones and is missing some. This sample has 20,000 to 30,000 clones; about 81% occur once, and the top ten carry about 2.5%. Trimming took 6 bases from V and 0 from J; bases not matched to a gene: 3. The CDR3 length is 16 residues. The germline V gene encodes CDR1 MDHEN and CDR2 SYDVKM. The gene calls are TRBV28 and TRBJ2-1, with TRBD2 matching over 12 bases. The material sequenced was peripheral blood. The source is an older woman with COVID-19, enrolled during active disease. CDR3 coding DNA: TGTGCCAGCAGCTCGGGACTAGCGGGCTCCTACAATGAGCAGTTCTTC. Translated: CASSSGLAGSYNEQFF.